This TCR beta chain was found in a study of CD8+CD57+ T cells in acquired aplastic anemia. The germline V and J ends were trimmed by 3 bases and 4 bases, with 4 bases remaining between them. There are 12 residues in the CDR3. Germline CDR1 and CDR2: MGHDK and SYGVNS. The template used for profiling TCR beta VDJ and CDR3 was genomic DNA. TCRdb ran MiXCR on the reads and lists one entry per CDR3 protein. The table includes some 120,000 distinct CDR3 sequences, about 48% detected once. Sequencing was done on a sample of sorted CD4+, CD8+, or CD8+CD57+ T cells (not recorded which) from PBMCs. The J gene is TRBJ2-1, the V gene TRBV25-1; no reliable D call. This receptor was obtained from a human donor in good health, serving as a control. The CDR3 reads CASSDTYNEQFF. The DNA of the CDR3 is TGTGCCAGCAGTGACACGTACAATGAGCAGTTCTTC.